Listed below are T cell receptor beta chains from one sample, sequenced in a study of T cells in localized non-small cell lung cancer. Assay: immunoSEQ multiplex PCR; the TCRdb copy retains only in-frame clones and omits some. The data contain fewer than 95,000 clones, around 90% of them singletons. Sequencing used PBMCs, obtained before any cancer treatment. These receptors all come from a woman aged 35 to 69 with stage II squamous cell lung carcinoma. Each CDR3 is given with its conserved first and last residue. Size tells how often a clone was seen (once, few, many) or the class of an expanded clone, and some rows leave it out.

>NA|TRBV30
CAWGAQGPAFF
>NA|TRBV5-1
CASSWTGTANTGELFF
>NA|TRBV5-5
CASSLLPTLISNQPQHF
>NA|TRBV28
CASSSLYEQYF
>NA|TRBV11-3
CASSPAVEGEQFF
>NA|TRBV2
CASSEGARGGNTIYF
>NA|TRBV10-3
CAISDLGHGYTF
>NA|TRBV5-6
CASSLSLGRQETQYF
>NA|TRBV4-1
CASSQPGLAGYNEQFF
>once|TRBV25-1
CASSERTGEKLFF
>NA|TRBV20-1
CSAIWNTEAFF
>NA|TRBV14
CASSQVGPGTDTQYF
>once|TRBV10-2
CASSDLYGYTF
>NA|TRBV28
CASSARVYSNQPQHF
>NA|TRBV6-6
CASSVARNTEAFF
>NA|TRBV19
CASSMLSSTDTQYF
>few|TRBV2
CASRGLTSGSGYEQYF
>NA|TRBV28
CASRGSYEQYF
>NA|TRBV6-1
CASGAASGPHDTQYF
>NA|TRBV30
CAWGQINYGYTF
>NA|TRBV2
CASSPDWTNNSPLHF
>NA|TRBV5-4
CASSGGPGSGTYEQYF
>NA|TRBV10-3
CAISDPAGEQFF
>once|TRBV2
CASKDRSSYNEQFF
>NA|TRBV5-1
CASSLVDRAEEQYF
>NA|TRBV7-9
CASSLVVRGQETQYF
>NA|TRBV28
CASSTRTHNEQFF
>NA|TRBV30
CAWSVPRGMSTDTQYF
>NA|TRBV19
CASSNRAGNTIYF
>NA|TRBV19
CASSWGTGGYTF
>NA|TRBV15
CATSRDPSGVTGELFF
>once|TRBV6-5
CASSPRPFRWYGYTF
>NA|TRBV5-1
CASSLAGDTGELFF
>NA|TRBV4-2
CASSASSWEPQHF
>NA|TRBV14
CASSQVGFDTEAFF
>NA|TRBV30
CAWSSTVDQPQHF
>once|TRBV5-6
CASSLEGKAPSGANVLTF
>NA|TRBV18
CASSPTGVRFTDTQYF
>NA|TRBV28
CASSLRDRGVGYGYTF
>NA|TRBV28
CASSFFATNEKLFF
>NA|TRBV5-1
CASSLEGGNQPQHF
>once|TRBV4-2
CASSQLQGAGTEAFF
>NA|TRBV6-1
CASTVTGRDGETQYF
>NA|TRBV4-1
CASSQASADTQYF
>NA|TRBV6-1
CASSPGTHSSYEQYF
>NA|TRBV2
CASMGGQGRGQPQHF